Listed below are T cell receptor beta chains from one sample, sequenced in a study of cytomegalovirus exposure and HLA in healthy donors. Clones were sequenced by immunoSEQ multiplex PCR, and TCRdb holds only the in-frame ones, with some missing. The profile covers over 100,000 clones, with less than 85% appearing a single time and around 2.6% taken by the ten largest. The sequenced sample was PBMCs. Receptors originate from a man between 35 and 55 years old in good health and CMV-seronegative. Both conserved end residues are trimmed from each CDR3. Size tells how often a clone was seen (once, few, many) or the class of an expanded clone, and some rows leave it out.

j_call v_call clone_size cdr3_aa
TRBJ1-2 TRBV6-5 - ASSYSGGSFGGYT
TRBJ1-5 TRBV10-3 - AISETYGQGVGPQH
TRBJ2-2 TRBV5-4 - ASSSPPGDTGELF
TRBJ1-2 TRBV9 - ASSVIRGPANYGYT
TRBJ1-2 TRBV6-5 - ASRATGHYGYT
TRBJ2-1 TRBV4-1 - ASSQAGTSSPIPHYNEQF
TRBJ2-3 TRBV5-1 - ASSQGTSGGADTQY
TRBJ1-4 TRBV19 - ASRHGGGRGEKLF
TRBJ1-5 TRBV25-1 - ASSRGFQPQH
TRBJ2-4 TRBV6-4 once ASSHRGAKNIQY
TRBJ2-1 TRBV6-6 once ASSAQGGLRNEQF
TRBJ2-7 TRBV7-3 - ASSPGRGAYEQY
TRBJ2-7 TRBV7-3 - ASSPSGGGAYEQY
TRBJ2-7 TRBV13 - ASSSPRTAYEQY
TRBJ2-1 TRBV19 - ATQTRGYNEQF
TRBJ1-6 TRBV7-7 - ASSLGRNSPLH
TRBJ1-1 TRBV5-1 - ASSLEYPGGTEAF
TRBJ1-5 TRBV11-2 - ASSRGGARQPQH
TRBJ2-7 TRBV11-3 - ASSPGGGVGEQY
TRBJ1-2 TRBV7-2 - ASSLKTGGGYGYT
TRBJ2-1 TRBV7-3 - ASSLMGQAYNEQF
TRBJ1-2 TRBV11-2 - ASSLDRTENYGYT
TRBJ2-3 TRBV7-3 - ASSPRGGTPTDTQY
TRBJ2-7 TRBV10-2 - ASSEWGVSYEQY
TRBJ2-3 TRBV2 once ASSDGTGITDTQY